This T cell receptor (beta chain) was recovered during a study of CD8+ T cells in alopecia areata. Findings of the study overall: Links between baseline CD8+ expansion and response need larger treated cohorts. Especially in alopecia totalis/universalis, lesional scalp showed greater clonality than normal scalp did.

Treatment meaning: oral pan-JAK inhibitor, 5-10 mg twice daily. Peripheral blood samples and lesional scalp punch biopsies were obtained from alopecia areata patients. Following extraction, RNA underwent reverse transcription to cDNA, which served as the sequencing template. Method: immunoSEQ multiplex PCR; TCRdb's copy keeps in-frame clones and lacks some. In the table there are around 200,000 clones, roughly 62% of which are singletons. Note on this clone: Its antigen is unknown.

The TCR originated in a human donor with alopecia areata. The sample here was CD8+ T cells sorted from blood, taken at week 24, from a patient treated with tofacitinib.

This CDR3 is CASSYSPGVGHNEQFF. The CDR3, as DNA: TGTGCCAGCAGTTACAGCCCGGGGGTGGGTCACAATGAGCAGTTCTTC. This chain links TRBV6-5 with TRBJ2-1, with a tentative D call TRBD2 (6 bases). Deletions cut 2 bases from V and 5 bases from J, with 16 bases between. The CDR3 is 16 residues long. Germline assignment: CDR1 MNHEY and CDR2 SVGAGI.